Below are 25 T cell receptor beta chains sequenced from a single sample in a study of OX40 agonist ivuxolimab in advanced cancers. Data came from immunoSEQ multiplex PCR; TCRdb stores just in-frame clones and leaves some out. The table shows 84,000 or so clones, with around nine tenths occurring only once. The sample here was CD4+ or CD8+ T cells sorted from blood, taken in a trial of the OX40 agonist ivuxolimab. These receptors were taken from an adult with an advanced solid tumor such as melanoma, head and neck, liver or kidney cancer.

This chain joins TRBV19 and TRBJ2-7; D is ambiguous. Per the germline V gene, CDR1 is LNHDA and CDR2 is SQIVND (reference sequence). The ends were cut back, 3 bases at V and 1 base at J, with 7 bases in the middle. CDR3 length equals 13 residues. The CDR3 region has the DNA TGTGCCAGTAGTATTCGGAATTCCTACGAGCAGTACTTC. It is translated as CASSIRNSYEQYF.

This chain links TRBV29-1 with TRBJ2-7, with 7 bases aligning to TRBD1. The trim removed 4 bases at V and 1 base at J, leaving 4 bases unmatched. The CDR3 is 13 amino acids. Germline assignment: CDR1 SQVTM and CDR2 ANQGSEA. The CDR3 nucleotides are TGCAGCGTTGTGGCACAGGGGTCCTACGAGCAGTACTTC. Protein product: CSVVAQGSYEQYF.

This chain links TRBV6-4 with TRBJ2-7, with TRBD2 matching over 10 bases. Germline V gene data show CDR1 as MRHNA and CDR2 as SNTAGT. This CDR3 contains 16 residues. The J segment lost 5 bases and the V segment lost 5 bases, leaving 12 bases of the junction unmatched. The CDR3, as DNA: TGTGCCAGCAGTCTCCGATCAGCGGGGGGGCTGGACGAGCAGTACTTC. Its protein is CASSLRSAGGLDEQYF.

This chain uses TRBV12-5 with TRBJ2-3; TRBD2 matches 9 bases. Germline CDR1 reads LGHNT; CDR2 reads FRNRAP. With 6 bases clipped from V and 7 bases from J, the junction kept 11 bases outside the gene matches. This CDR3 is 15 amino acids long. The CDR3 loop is CASGFSGGGANTQYF. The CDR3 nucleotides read TGTGCTAGTGGGTTTTCTGGCGGGGGGGCGAATACGCAGTATTTT.

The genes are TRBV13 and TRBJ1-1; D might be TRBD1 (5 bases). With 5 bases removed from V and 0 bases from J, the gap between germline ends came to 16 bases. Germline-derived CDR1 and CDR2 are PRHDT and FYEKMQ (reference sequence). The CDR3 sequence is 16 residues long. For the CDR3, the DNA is TGTGCCAGCAGCCAGAGATTCGGGGCTCTGAACACTGAAGCTTTCTTT. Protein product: CASSQRFGALNTEAFF.

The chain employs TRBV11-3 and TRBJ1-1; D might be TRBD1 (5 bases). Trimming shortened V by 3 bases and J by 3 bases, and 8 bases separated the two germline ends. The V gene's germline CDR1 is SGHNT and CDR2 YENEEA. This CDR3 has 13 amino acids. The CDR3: CASSLGVDTEAFF. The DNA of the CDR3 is TGTGCCAGCAGCTTGGGGGTGGACACTGAAGCTTTCTTT.

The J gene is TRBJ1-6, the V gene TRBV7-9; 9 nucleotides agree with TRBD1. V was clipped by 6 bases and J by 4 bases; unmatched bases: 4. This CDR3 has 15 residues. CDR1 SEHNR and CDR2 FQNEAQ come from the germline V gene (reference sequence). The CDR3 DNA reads TGTGCCAGCAGTTGGGGACAGGGATATAATTCACCCCTCCACTTT. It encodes CASSWGQGYNSPLHF.

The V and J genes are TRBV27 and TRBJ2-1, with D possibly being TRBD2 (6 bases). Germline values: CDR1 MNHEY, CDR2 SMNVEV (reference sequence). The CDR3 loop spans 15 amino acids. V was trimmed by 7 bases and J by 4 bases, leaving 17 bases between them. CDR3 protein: CASTPGKGRYNEQFF. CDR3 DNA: TGTGCCAGCACTCCAGGGAAGGGGAGGTACAATGAGCAGTTCTTC.

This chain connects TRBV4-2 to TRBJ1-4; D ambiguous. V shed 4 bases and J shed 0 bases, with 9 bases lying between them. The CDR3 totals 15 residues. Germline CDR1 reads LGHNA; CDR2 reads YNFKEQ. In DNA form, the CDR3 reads TGTGCCAGCAGCCTCAGGACGGCAACTAATGAAAAACTGTTTTTT. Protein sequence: CASSLRTATNEKLFF.

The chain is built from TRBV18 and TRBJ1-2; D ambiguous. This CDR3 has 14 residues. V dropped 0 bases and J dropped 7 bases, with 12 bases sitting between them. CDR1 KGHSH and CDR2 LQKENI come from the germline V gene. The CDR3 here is CASSPPRGGVGYTF. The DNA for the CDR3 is TGTGCCAGCTCACCACCAAGAGGAGGAGTTGGCTACACCTTC.

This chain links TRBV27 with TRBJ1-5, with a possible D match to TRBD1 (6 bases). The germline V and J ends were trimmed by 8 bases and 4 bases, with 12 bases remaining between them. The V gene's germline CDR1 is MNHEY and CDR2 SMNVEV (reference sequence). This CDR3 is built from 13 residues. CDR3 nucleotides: TGTGCCAGCGGAATTGACAGGAATCAGCCCCAGCATTTT. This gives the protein CASGIDRNQPQHF.

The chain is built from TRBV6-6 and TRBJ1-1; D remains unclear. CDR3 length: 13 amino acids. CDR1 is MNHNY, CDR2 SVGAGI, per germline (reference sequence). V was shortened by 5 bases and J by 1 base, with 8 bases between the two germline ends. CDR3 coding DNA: TGTGCCAGCAGTAGGGTTTCGAACACTGAAGCTTTCTTT. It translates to CASSRVSNTEAFF.

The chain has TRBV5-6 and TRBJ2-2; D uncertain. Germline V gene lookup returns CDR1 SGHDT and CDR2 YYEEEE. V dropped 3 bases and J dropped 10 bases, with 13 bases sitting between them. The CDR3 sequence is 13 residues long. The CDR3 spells CASSWALNSELFF. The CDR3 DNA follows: TGTGCCAGCAGCTGGGCCTTAAATTCGGAGCTGTTTTTT.

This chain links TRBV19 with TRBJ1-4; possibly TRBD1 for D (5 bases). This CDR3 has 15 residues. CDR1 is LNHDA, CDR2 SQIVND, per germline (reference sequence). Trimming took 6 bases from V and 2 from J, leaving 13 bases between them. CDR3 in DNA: TGTGCCAGTAGCCCTGGGGGTCATACTAATGAAAAACTGTTTTTT. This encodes CASSPGGHTNEKLFF.

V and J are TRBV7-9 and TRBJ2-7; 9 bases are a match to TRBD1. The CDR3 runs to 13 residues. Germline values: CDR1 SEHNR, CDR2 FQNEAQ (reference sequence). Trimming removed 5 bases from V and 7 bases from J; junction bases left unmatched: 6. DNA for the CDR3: TGTGCCAGCAGCCAGGACAGGGGAAGGGAGCAGTACTTC. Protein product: CASSQDRGREQYF. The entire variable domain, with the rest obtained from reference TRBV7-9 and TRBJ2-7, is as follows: DTGVSQNPRHKITKRGQNVTFRCDPISEHNRLYWYRQTLGQGPEFLTYFQNEAQLEKSRLLSDRFSAERPKGSFSTLEIQRTEQGDSAMYLCASSQDRGREQYFGPGTRLTVT.

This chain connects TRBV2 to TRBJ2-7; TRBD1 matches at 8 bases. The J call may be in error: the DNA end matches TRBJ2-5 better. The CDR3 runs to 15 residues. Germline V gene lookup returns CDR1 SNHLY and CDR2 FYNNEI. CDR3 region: CASRTRTGGQETQYF. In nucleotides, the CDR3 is TGTGCCAGCAGAACCCGTACAGGGGGTCAAGAGACCCAGTACTTC.

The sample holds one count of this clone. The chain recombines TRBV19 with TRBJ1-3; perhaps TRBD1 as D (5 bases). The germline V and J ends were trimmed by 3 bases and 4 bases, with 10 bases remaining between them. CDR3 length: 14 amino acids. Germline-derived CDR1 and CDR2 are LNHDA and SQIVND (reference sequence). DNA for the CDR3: TGTGCCAGTAGTATGGCCAGGGCCGGAAACACCATATATTTT. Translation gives CASSMARAGNTIYF. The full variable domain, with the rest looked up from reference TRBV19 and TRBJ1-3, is DGGITQSPKYLFRKEGQNVTLSCEQNLNHDAMYWYRQDPGQGLRLIYYSQIVNDFQKGDIAEGYSVSREKKESFPLTVTSAQKNPTAFYLCASSMARAGNTIYFGEGSWLTVV.

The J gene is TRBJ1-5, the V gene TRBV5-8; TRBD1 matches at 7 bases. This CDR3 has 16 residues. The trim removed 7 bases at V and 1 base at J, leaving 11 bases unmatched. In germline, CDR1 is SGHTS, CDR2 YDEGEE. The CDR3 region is CASVRGAHRSNQPQHF. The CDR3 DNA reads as TGTGCCAGCGTCAGGGGGGCGCATAGAAGCAATCAGCCCCAGCATTTT.

Written as DNA, the CDR3 is TGCAGCGTTCAAAGCGAGACTAACTATGGCTACACCTTC. It yields the protein CSVQSETNYGYTF. The chain couples TRBV29-1 to TRBJ1-2; no reliable D call. This CDR3 spans 13 amino acids. V was clipped by 5 bases and J by 0 bases, with 10 bases between them. Germline CDR1 is SQVTM and CDR2 is ANQGSEA.

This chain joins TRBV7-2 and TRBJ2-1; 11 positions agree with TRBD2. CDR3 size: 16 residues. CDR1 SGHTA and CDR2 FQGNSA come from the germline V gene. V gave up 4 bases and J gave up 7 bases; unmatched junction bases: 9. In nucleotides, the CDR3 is TGTGCCAGCAGCTCCCGTTTAGCGGGGGGGGAGAATGAGCAGTTCTTC. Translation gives CASSSRLAGGENEQFF.

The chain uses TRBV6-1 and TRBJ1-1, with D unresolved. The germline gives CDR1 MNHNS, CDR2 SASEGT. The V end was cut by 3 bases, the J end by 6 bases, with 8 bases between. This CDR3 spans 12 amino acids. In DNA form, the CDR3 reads TGTGCCAGCAGTGAGAATGGCCCTGAAGCTTTCTTT. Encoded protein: CASSENGPEAFF.

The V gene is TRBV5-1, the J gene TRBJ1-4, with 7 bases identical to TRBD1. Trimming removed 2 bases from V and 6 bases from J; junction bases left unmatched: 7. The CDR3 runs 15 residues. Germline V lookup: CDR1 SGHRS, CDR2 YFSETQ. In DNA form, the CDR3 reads TGCGCCAGCAGCTTCAGACAGGGTTCGGATGAAAAACTGTTTTTT. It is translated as CASSFRQGSDEKLFF.

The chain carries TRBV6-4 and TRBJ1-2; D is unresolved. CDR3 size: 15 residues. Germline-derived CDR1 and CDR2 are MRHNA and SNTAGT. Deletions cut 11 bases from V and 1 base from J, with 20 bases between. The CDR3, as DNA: TGTGCCTCTTCCCCTGGTTCCGGGCTTAACTATGGCTACACCTTC. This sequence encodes CASSPGSGLNYGYTF.

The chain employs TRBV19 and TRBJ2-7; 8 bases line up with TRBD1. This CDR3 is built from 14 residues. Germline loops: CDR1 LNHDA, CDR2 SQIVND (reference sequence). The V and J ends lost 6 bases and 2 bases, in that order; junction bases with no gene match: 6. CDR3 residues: CASRPTGAAYEQYF. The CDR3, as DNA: TGTGCCAGTAGACCGACAGGGGCCGCCTACGAGCAGTACTTC.

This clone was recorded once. CDR3 in DNA: TGTGCCAGCAGCTTAGCCGGGACAGGGATCGGCCCAACACAAGCTTTCTTT. Protein product: CASSLAGTGIGPTQAFF. The chain carries TRBV11-1 and TRBJ1-1; 9 bases are a match to TRBD1. The CDR3 consists of 17 residues. J lost 9 bases, V lost 0 bases, and 14 bases had no gene match. Germline CDR1 is SGHAT and CDR2 is FQDESV (reference sequence).